This T cell receptor beta chain was observed in a study of shared clonotypes between healthy human individuals. The protocol was immunoSEQ multiplex PCR, while the TCRdb copy is restricted to in-frame clones and leaves out a portion. The table has over 850,000 clones, more than 75% seen once; the top ten hold under 0.6%. Sequencing was done on a sample of memory CD4+ T cells from PBMCs. Stated subset: CD45RA-negative fraction. The sequence came from a man between 18 and 29 years old in good health. Some clones in this sample may be carry-over from other donors' samples.

In nucleotides, the CDR3 is TGTGCCAGCAGCCAAACCCCGGCGGGAGTCCCCACCGGGGAGCTGTTTTTT. Translation gives CASSQTPAGVPTGELFF. V usage is TRBV4-2 and J usage is TRBJ2-2, with 7 bases matching TRBD2. Germline V gives CDR1 LGHNA, CDR2 YNFKEQ. The CDR3 length is 17 residues. The V and J ends lost 2 bases and 4 bases, in that order; junction bases with no gene match: 10.